The T cell receptor beta chain described here comes from a study of blood T cell repertoires in COVID-19. Study-level information: From the United States, Italy and Spain came samples of acute and convalescent COVID-19. PBMCs, B-cell-depleted T cells, or T cells were the source of the cDNA or gDNA that made up the material.

Clones were sequenced by immunoSEQ multiplex PCR, and TCRdb holds only the in-frame ones, with some missing. The sample includes about 310,000 clones, 89% seen only once; the top ten take over 8%. Categorization into cohorts depended on clinical history that participants reported. Germline trimming cut 4 bases from V and 5 bases from J; bases unmatched to any gene: 12. The CDR3 is 16 amino acids. Germline values: CDR1 SGHRS, CDR2 YFSETQ. The specimen was PBMCs or T cells enriched from blood (not recorded which). This chain connects TRBV5-1 to TRBJ2-5; 9 bases line up with TRBD1. The TCR sequence derives from a woman aged 40 to 50 who had recovered from COVID-19. This CDR3 is CASSPRGTGSGETQYF. CDR3 nucleotides: TGCGCCAGCAGCCCTCGAGGGACAGGGTCGGGGGAGACCCAGTACTTC.